The rows below give T cell receptor beta chains drawn from one sample of a study of T cells in Graves' hyperthyroidism and ophthalmopathy. One entry per CDR3 protein results from TCRdb running MiXCR on the multiplex PCR reads. The sample yields over 700,000 distinct CDR3 sequences, over 35% seen once. Sequencing input: blood. Receptors originate from a man aged 18 to 30 with Graves' hyperthyroidism. CDR3s include the opening cysteine and the closing phenylalanine or tryptophan. Fields, in order: D gene, J gene, clone size, V gene, CDR3 protein, CDR3 DNA. The D gene is left open where the match is weak. Clone size is shown for a subset of rows, as once, few, many or a class of expanded clone.

NA	TRBJ2-5	NA	TRBV15	CATNSDFIETQYF	TGTGCCACCAATTCCGATTTTATAGAGACCCAGTACTTC
TRBD1	TRBJ2-6	once	TRBV9	CASSFTGVNVLTF	TGTGCCAGCAGCTTTACAGGGGTCAACGTCCTGACTTTC
TRBD1	TRBJ2-1	NA	TRBV7-2	CASSPWAGGDEQFF	TGTGCCAGCAGCCCTTGGGCAGGGGGTGATGAGCAGTTCTTC
NA	TRBJ1-2	many	TRBV25-1	CASSEFWGSEGYTF	TGTGCCAGCAGTGAATTTTGGGGGTCGGAGGGCTACACCTTC
NA	TRBJ1-5	many	TRBV25-1	CASSEDGGYQPQHF	TGTGCCAGCAGTGAAGATGGGGGATATCAGCCCCAGCATTTT
TRBD1	TRBJ2-5	NA	TRBV4-1	CASSQSTGAGTQYF	TGCGCCAGCAGCCAATCTACAGGGGCAGGGACCCAGTACTTC
NA	TRBJ2-7	few	TRBV20-1	CSAYLTSSYEQYF	TGCAGTGCTTACCTGACTAGCTCCTACGAGCAGTACTTC
NA	TRBJ1-5	few	TRBV6-5	CASSTNGPNQPQHF	TGTGCCAGCAGTACCAACGGACCTAACCAGCCCCAGCATTTT
TRBD2	TRBJ2-7	once	TRBV25-1	CASSATHGTIYEQYF	TGTGCCAGCAGCGCTACACACGGGACTATCTACGAGCAGTACTTC
TRBD1	TRBJ1-1	few	TRBV7-8	CASSIQTGGTEAFF	TGTGCCAGCAGCATACAGACAGGGGGCACTGAAGCTTTCTTT
TRBD1	TRBJ1-3	few	TRBV9	CASSPGQTSGNTIYF	TGTGCCAGCAGCCCGGGACAGACTTCTGGAAACACCATATATTTT
NA	TRBJ1-3	many	TRBV9	CASSVGSSLGHTIYF	TGTGCCAGCAGCGTCGGATCTAGCTTGGGTCACACCATATATTTT
NA	TRBJ1-3	many	TRBV7-9	CASSFGTGNTIYF	TGTGCCAGCAGCTTCGGGACTGGAAACACCATATATTTT
NA	TRBJ1-1	many	TRBV29-1	CSVETEMNTEAFF	TGCAGCGTTGAAACGGAGATGAACACTGAAGCTTTCTTT
NA	TRBJ2-5	NA	TRBV6-5	CASSRTRGRETQYF	TGTGCCAGCAGTCGCACGCGAGGACGGGAGACCCAGTACTTC
NA	TRBJ1-1	many	TRBV19	CASSMVVNTEAFF	TGTGCCAGTAGTATGGTCGTGAACACTGAAGCTTTCTTT
NA	TRBJ1-2	NA	TRBV4-2	CASSQVSGQAYGYTF	TGTGCCAGCAGCCAAGTGAGTGGGCAGGCCTATGGCTACACCTTC
TRBD1	TRBJ1-5	few	TRBV6-1	CASSVWTGQDQPQHF	TGTGCCAGCAGCGTTTGGACAGGGCAGGATCAGCCCCAGCATTTT
NA	TRBJ2-7	few	TRBV14	CASSQDRAGPGWYEQYF	TGTGCCAGCAGCCAAGATCGGGCGGGGCCCGGATGGTACGAGCAGTACTTC
TRBD1	TRBJ1-1	NA	TRBV12-3/TRBV12-4	CAISLRGTGESKAFF	TGTGCCATCAGCCTACGAGGGACAGGGGAGAGTAAAGCTTTCTTT
TRBD1	TRBJ1-4	few	TRBV19	CASSIGQGARNEKLFF	TGTGCCAGTAGTATAGGCCAGGGGGCGAGAAATGAAAAACTGTTTTTT
TRBD1	TRBJ2-6	many	TRBV7-3	CASSLRTGGSGANVLTF	TGTGCCAGCAGCCTACGGACAGGGGGGTCTGGGGCCAACGTCCTGACTTTC
NA	TRBJ2-7	NA	TRBV9	CASTPVDSPLEQYF	TGTGCCAGCACGCCCGTTGACAGTCCCCTCGAGCAGTACTTC
NA	TRBJ2-7	NA	TRBV10-3	CAISLGSAYEQYF	TGTGCCATCAGTTTGGGCAGTGCCTACGAGCAGTACTTC
NA	TRBJ1-5	NA	TRBV10-3	CAISYGTGNQPQHF	TGTGCCATCAGTTATGGGACGGGCAATCAGCCCCAGCATTTT
NA	TRBJ2-7	NA	TRBV7-6	CASSLESGGLNEQYF	TGTGCCAGCAGCTTAGAGAGTGGAGGGCTGAACGAGCAGTACTTC
NA	TRBJ2-5	many	TRBV15	CAAGETQYF	TGTGCCGCTGGTGAGACCCAGTACTTC
NA	TRBJ2-2	NA	TRBV20-1	CSARDEAELTNTGELFF	TGCAGTGCTAGAGACGAGGCAGAACTTACGAACACCGGGGAGCTGTTTTTT
TRBD2	TRBJ2-7	few	TRBV20-1	CSAREQREGLGYEQYF	TGCAGTGCTAGGGAGCAGCGGGAGGGCCTGGGCTACGAGCAGTACTTC
NA	TRBJ1-5	NA	TRBV20-1	CSAQGHLNQPQHF	TGCAGTGCCCAGGGACACCTTAATCAGCCCCAGCATTTT
TRBD1	TRBJ1-2	many	TRBV7-2	CASSLLGQGDLYGYTF	TGTGCCAGCAGCTTACTTGGACAGGGCGACCTCTATGGCTACACCTTC
TRBD1	TRBJ2-6	NA	TRBV29-1	CSVAQTGFSGANVLTF	TGCAGCGTAGCTCAGACAGGGTTTTCTGGGGCCAACGTCCTGACTTTC
TRBD1	TRBJ2-7	NA	TRBV11-2	CASSQDKAPRTGDPYEQYF	TGTGCCAGCAGCCAAGATAAGGCCCCACGGACAGGGGATCCCTACGAGCAGTACTTC
NA	TRBJ1-5	many	TRBV19	CASTGGRDQPQHF	TGTGCCAGTACCGGGGGTCGAGATCAGCCCCAGCATTTT
TRBD1	TRBJ2-7	many	TRBV5-1	CASSPDRGPYEQYF	TGTGCCAGCAGCCCAGACAGGGGTCCCTACGAGCAGTACTTC
NA	TRBJ2-5	few	TRBV7-3	CASSEFKKETQYF	TGTGCCAGCAGTGAGTTTAAGAAGGAGACCCAGTACTTC
NA	TRBJ1-4	NA	TRBV6-5	CASRGLTNEKLFF	TGTGCCAGCAGGGGCCTCACTAATGAAAAACTGTTTTTT
TRBD2	TRBJ2-7	NA	TRBV7-2	CASSPTSGYYYSYEQYF	TGTGCCAGCAGCCCGACTAGCGGGTATTATTATTCCTACGAGCAGTACTTC
NA	TRBJ1-3	many	TRBV7-9	CASSSYRAGNTIYF	TGTGCCAGCAGCTCCTACAGGGCTGGAAACACCATATATTTT
NA	TRBJ2-7	NA	TRBV7-9	CASSPRTEPYEQYF	TGTGCCAGCAGCCCAAGGACTGAACCTTACGAGCAGTACTTC
NA	TRBJ1-5	many	TRBV12-3/TRBV12-4	CASSSTGRNQPQHF	TGTGCCAGCAGTTCAACAGGGAGGAATCAGCCCCAGCATTTT
NA	TRBJ2-5	NA	TRBV25-1	CASSELGGPTQYF	TGTGCCAGCAGTGAATTGGGGGGCCCGACCCAGTACTTC
NA	TRBJ2-5	many	TRBV29-1	CSGGRIAQETQYF	TGCAGCGGAGGCCGGATAGCCCAAGAGACCCAGTACTTC
NA	TRBJ2-7	NA	TRBV12-3/TRBV12-4	CASSLVGTLGEQYF	TGTGCCAGCAGTTTAGTTGGGACCCTGGGCGAGCAGTACTTC
NA	TRBJ2-1	NA	TRBV11-2	CASSLRPTERQFF	TGTGCCAGCAGCTTAAGGCCAACCGAACGGCAGTTCTTC
NA	TRBJ1-1	NA	TRBV10-3	CAISGPTGEGGTEAFF	TGTGCCATCAGTGGGCCCACCGGTGAAGGGGGAACTGAAGCTTTCTTT
TRBD1	TRBJ1-1	NA	TRBV7-6	CASRPQGAANEAFF	TGTGCCAGCAGGCCACAGGGGGCTGCTAATGAAGCTTTCTTT
NA	TRBJ1-1	NA	TRBV29-1	CSLRVDTEAFF	TGCAGCTTACGCGTTGACACTGAAGCTTTCTTT
NA	TRBJ1-1	NA	TRBV5-6	CASSSRGRVDTEAFF	TGTGCCAGCAGCTCGAGGGGCCGGGTCGACACTGAAGCTTTCTTT
NA	TRBJ1-1	many	TRBV20-1	CSASFGGSEAFF	TGCAGTGCTAGCTTCGGGGGGAGTGAAGCTTTCTTT
NA	TRBJ1-5	NA	TRBV15	CATSRDLGPEHF	TGTGCCACCAGCAGAGATCTGGGACCGGAACATTTT
NA	TRBJ2-5	NA	TRBV9	CASSARGAQETQYF	TGTGCCAGCAGTGCCCGGGGGGCCCAAGAGACCCAGTACTTC
NA	TRBJ1-2	NA	TRBV15	CATSRDVGYTF	TGTGCCACCAGCAGAGATGTGGGCTACACCTTC
NA	TRBJ1-5	many	TRBV2	CASRGAGAPSQPQHF	TGTGCCAGCAGGGGCGCGGGGGCGCCCAGCCAGCCCCAGCATTTT
TRBD1	TRBJ2-5	NA	TRBV4-3	CASSQASNRGLEEETQYF	TGCGCCAGCAGCCAAGCATCAAACAGGGGGCTAGAGGAAGAGACCCAGTACTTC
NA	TRBJ2-7	once	TRBV9	CASSRSGTLTYEQYF	TGTGCCAGCAGCCGTTCCGGGACTCTTACCTACGAGCAGTACTTC
NA	TRBJ1-2	many	TRBV5-1	CASSSTSYGYTF	TGCGCCAGCAGCTCTACATCGTATGGCTACACCTTC